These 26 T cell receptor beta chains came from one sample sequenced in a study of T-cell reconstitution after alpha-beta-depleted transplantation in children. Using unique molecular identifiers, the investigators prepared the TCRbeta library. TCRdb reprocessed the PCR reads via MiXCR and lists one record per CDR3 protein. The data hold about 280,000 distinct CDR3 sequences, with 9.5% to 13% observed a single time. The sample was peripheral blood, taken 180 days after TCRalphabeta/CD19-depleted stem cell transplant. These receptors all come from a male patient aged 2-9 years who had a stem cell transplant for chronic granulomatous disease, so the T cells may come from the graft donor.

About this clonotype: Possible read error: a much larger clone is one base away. The CDR3 bases are TGTGCCCGCAGTTGGTCAAACCCCTACGAGCAGTACTTC. The encoded protein is CARSWSNPYEQYF. The rearrangement links TRBV12-3 or TRBV12-4 to TRBJ2-7; D gene uncertain. This CDR3 comprises 13 residues.

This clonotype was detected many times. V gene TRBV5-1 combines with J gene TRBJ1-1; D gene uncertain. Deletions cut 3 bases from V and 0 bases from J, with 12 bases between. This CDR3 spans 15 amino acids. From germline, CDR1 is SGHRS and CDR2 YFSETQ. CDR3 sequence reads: CASSSGAILNTEAFF. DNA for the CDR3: TGCGCCAGCAGCTCCGGAGCGATTTTGAACACTGAAGCTTTCTTT.

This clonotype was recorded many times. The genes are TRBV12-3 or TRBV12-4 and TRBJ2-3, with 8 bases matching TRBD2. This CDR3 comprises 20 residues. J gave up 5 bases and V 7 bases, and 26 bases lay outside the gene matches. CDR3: CASTWGGGGRVMGLRDTQYF. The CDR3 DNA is TGTGCCAGCACTTGGGGCGGCGGGGGGCGGGTTATGGGTCTGCGAGATACGCAGTATTTT.

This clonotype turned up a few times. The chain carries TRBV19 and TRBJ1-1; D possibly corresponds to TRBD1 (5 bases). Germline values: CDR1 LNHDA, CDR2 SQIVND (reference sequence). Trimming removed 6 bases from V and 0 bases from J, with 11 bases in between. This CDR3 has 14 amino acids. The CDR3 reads CASRRTGLNTEAFF. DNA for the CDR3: TGTGCCAGTAGAAGAACGGGACTGAACACTGAAGCTTTCTTT.

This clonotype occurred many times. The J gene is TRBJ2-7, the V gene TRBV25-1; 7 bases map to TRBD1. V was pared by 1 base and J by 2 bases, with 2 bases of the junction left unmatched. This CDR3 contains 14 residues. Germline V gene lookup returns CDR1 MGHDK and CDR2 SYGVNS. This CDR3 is CASSEFRGTYEQYF. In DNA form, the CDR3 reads TGTGCCAGCAGTGAATTCAGGGGGACCTACGAGCAGTACTTC.

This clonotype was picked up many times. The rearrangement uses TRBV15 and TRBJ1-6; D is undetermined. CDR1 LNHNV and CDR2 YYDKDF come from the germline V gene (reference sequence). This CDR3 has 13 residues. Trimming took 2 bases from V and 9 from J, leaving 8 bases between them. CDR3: CATSRINISPLHF. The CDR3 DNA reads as TGTGCCACCAGCAGAATTAATATTTCACCCCTCCACTTT.

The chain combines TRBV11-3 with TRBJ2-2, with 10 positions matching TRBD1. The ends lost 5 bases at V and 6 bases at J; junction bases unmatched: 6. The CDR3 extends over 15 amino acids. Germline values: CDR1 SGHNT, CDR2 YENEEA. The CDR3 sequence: CASSPGTGVPGELFF. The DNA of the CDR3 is TGTGCCAGCAGCCCCGGGACAGGGGTTCCCGGGGAGCTGTTTTTT.

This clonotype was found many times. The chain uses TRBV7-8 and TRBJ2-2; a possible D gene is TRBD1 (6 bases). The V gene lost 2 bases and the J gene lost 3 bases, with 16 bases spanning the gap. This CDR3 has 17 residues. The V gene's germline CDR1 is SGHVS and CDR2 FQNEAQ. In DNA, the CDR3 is TGTGCCAGCAGCTTAAATGAGCTGGGGGCAGACACCGGGGAGCTGTTTTTT. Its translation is CASSLNELGADTGELFF.

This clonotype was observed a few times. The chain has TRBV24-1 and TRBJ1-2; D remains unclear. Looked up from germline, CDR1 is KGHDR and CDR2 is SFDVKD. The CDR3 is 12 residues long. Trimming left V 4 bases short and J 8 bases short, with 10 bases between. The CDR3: CATSEPSRGYTF. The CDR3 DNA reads TGTGCCACCAGTGAACCTAGTCGGGGCTACACCTTC.

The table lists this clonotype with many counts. The CDR3: CASSSHPQETQYF. CDR3 sequence (DNA): TGTGCCAGCAGTTCGCACCCCCAAGAGACCCAGTACTTC. This chain connects TRBV12-3 or TRBV12-4 to TRBJ2-5; D ambiguous. This CDR3 region has 13 residues. Trimming cost V 4 bases and J 1 base, with 7 bases left between them.

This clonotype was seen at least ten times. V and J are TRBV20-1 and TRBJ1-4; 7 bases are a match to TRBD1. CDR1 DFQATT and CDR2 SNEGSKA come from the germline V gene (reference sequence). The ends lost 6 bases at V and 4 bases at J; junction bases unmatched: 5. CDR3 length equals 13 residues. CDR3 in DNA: TGCAGTGCGATAGACAGGGTTAATGAAAAACTGTTTTTT. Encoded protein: CSAIDRVNEKLFF.

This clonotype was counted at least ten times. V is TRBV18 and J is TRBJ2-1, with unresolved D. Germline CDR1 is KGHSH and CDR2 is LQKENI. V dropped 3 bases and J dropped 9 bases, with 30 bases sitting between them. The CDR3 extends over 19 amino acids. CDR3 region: CASSPPLPVNSRLWGEQFF. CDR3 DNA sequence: TGTGCCAGCTCACCCCCTCTTCCCGTTAACTCCCGTTTATGGGGTGAGCAGTTCTTC. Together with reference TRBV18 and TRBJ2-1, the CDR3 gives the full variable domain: NAGVMQNPRHLVRRRGQEARLRCSPMKGHSHVYWYRQLPEEGLKFMVYLQKENIIDESGMPKERFSAEFPKEGPSILRIQQVVRGDSAAYFCASSPPLPVNSRLWGEQFFGPGTRLTVL.

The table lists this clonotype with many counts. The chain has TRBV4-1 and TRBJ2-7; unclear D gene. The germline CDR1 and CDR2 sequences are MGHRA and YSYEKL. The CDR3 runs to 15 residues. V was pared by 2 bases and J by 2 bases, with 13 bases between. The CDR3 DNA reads TGCGCCAGCAGCCAACCTGGGTTGGGGACCTACGAGCAGTACTTC. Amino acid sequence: CASSQPGLGTYEQYF.

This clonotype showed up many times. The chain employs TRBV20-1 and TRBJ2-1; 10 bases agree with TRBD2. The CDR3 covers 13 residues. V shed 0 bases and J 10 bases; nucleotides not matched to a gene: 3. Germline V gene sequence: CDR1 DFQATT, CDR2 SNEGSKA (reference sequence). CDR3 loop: CSARDLLAGEQFF. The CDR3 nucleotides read TGCAGTGCTAGAGACTTACTAGCGGGGGAGCAGTTCTTC.

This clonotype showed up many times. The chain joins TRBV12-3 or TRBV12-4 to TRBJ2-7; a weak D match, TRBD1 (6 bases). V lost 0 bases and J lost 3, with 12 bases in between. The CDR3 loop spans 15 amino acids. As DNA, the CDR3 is TGTGCCAGCAGTTTAGCAGGGGGACGGGGCTACGAGCAGTACTTC. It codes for CASSLAGGRGYEQYF.

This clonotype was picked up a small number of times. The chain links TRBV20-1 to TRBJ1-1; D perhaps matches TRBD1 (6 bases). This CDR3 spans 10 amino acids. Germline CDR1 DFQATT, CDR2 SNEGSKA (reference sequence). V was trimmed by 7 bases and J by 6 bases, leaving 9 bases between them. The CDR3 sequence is CSGGGAEAFF. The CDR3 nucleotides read TGCAGTGGAGGGGGGGCTGAAGCTTTCTTT.

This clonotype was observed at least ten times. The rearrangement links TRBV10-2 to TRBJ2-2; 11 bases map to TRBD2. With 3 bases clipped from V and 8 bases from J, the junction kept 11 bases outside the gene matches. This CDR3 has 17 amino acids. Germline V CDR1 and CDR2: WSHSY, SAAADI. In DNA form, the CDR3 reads TGCGCCAGCAGTGACCCAACTAGCGGGAGTTGGTCTGGGGAGCTGTTTTTT. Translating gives CASSDPTSGSWSGELFF.

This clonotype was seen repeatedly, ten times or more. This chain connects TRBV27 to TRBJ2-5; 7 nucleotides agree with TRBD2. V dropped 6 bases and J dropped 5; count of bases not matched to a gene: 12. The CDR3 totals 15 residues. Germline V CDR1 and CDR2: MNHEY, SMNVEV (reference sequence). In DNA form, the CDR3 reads TGTGCCAGCAGGTCTTTGGGGGGGTTGATGGAGACCCAGTACTTC. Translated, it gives CASRSLGGLMETQYF.

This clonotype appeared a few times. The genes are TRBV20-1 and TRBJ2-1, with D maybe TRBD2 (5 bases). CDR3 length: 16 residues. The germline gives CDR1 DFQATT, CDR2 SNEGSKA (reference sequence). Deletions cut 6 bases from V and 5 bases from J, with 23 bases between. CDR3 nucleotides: TGCAGTGCCGCCCCCGTGGGAGATAACCAAAACAATGAGCAGTTCTTC. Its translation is CSAAPVGDNQNNEQFF.

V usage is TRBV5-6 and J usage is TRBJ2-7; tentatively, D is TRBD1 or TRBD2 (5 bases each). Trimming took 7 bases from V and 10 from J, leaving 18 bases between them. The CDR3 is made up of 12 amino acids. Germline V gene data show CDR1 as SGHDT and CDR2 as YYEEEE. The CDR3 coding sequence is TGTGCCAGCGGCCCGGGACGAAGGTTCCAGTACTTC. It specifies CASGPGRRFQYF. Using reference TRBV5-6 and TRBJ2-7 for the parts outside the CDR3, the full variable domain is DAGVTQSPTHLIKTRGQQVTLRCSPKSGHDTVSWYQQALGQGPQFIFQYYEEEERQRGNFPDRFSGHQFPNYSSELNVNALLLGDSALYLCASGPGRRFQYFGPGTRLTVT.

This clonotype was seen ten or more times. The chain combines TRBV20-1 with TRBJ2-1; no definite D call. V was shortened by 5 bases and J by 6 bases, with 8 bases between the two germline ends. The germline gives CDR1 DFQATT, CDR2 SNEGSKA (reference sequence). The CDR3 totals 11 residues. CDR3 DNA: TGCAGTGCTGCCCTAACCAATGAGCAGTTCTTC. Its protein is CSAALTNEQFF.

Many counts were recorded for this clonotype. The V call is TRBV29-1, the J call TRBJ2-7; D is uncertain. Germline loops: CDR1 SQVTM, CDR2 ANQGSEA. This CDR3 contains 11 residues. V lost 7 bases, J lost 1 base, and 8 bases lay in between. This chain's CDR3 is CSAKSSYEQYF. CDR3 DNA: TGCAGCGCTAAATCTTCCTACGAGCAGTACTTC.

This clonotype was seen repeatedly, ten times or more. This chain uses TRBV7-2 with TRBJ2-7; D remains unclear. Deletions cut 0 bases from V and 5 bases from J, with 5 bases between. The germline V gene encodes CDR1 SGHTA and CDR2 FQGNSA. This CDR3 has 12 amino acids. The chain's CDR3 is CASSLARDEQYF. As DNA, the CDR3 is TGTGCCAGCAGCTTAGCCAGAGACGAGCAGTACTTC.

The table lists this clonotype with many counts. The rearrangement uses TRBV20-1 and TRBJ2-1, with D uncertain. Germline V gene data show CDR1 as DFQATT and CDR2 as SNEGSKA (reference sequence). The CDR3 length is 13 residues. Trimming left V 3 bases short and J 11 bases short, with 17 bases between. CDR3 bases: TGCAGTGCTAGGGACCTCTCTGGCGGCCAGCAGTTCTTC. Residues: CSARDLSGGQQFF.

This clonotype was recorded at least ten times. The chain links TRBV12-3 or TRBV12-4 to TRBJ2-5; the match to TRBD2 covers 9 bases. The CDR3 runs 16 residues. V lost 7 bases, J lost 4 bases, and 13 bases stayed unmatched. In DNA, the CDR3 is TGTGCCAGCAACCTAGAGGGGGGTAGCGGGAGAGAGACCCAGTACTTC. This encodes CASNLEGGSGRETQYF.

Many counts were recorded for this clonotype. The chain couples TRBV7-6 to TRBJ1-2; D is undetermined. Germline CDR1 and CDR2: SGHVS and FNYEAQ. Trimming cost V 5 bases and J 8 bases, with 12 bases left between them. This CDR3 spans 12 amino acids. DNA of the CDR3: TGTGCCAGCAGCCCCCTAACTGGCGGCTACACCTTC. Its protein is CASSPLTGGYTF.